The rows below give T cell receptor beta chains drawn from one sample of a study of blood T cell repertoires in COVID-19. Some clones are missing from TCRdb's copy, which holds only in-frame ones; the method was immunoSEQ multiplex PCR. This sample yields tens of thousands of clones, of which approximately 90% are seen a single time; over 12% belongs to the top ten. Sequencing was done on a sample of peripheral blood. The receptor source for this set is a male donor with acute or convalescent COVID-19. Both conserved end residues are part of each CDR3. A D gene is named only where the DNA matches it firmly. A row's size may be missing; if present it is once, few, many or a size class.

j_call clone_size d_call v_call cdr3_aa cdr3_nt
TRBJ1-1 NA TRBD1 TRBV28 CASSFPGGTEAFF TGTGCCAGCAGTTTTCCAGGGGGCACTGAAGCTTTCTTT
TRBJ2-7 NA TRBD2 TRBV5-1 CASSLDSGGLSYEQYF TGCGCCAGCAGCTTGGATAGCGGGGGGCTCTCCTACGAGCAGTACTTC
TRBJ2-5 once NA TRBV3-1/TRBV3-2 CASSQDATRYQTQYF TGTGCCAGCAGCCAAGACGCGACTAGATACCAGACCCAGTACTTC
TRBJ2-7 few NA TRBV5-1 CASSLSGALYEQYF TGCGCCAGCAGCTTATCAGGGGCGCTTTACGAGCAGTACTTC
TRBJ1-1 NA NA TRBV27 CASSLSPQGVAGTEAFF TGTGCCAGCAGTTTATCCCCTCAAGGAGTGGCGGGGACTGAAGCTTTCTTT
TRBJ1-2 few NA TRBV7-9 CASSLSAGTPLGGYTF TGTGCCAGCAGCCTAAGCGCGGGCACCCCCCTGGGCGGCTACACCTTC
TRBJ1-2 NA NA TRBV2 CASSDQSANYGYTF TGTGCCAGCAGTGACCAGTCAGCTAACTATGGCTACACCTTC
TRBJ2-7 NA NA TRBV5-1 CASSFPGRTYEQYF TGCGCCAGCAGCTTCCCGGGTCGGACCTACGAGCAGTACTTC
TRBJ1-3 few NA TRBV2 CASTRTRNTIYF TGTGCCAGCACTAGGACACGAAACACCATATATTTT
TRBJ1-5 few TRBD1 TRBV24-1 CATSDVGQGDNQPQHF TGTGCCACCAGTGATGTGGGACAGGGGGACAATCAGCCCCAGCATTTT
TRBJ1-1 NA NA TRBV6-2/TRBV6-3 CASSYLFTNTEAFF TGTGCCAGCAGTTACCTATTTACCAACACTGAAGCTTTCTTT
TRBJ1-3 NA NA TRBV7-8 CASSLPLGSGNTIYF TGTGCCAGCAGCTTACCCCTCGGCTCTGGAAACACCATATATTTT
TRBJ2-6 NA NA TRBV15 CATSRQSSGANVLTF TGTGCCACCAGCAGACAGTCCTCTGGGGCCAACGTCCTGACTTTC
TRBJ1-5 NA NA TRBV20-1 CSASQVEGSNQPQHF TGCAGTGCTAGTCAGGTAGAGGGAAGCAATCAGCCCCAGCATTTT
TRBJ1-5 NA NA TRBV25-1 CASSAQGSNQPQHF TGTGCCAGCAGTGCCCAGGGGAGCAATCAGCCCCAGCATTTT
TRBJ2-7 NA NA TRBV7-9 CASSYPRGEQYF TGTGCCAGCAGCTACCCCCGCGGGGAGCAGTACTTC
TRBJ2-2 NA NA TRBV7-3 CASSLRPTGELFF TGTGCCAGCAGCTTAAGGCCCACCGGGGAGCTGTTTTTT
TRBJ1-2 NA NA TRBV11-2 CASSLEEGENYGYTF TGTGCCAGCAGCTTAGAGGAGGGCGAGAACTATGGCTACACCTTC
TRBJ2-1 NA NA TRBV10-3 CAITGSSNEQFF TGTGCCATCACTGGCAGTTCCAATGAGCAGTTCTTC
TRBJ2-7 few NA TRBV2 CASMGAGAPYEQYF TGTGCCAGCATGGGGGCAGGGGCCCCCTACGAGCAGTACTTC
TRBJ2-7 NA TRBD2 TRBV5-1 CASSRGLAGNSYEQYF TGCGCCAGCAGCAGGGGACTAGCGGGGAATTCCTACGAGCAGTACTTC
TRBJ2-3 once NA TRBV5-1 CASSQQDRTDTQYF TGCGCCAGCAGCCAACAGGACCGCACAGATACGCAGTATTTT
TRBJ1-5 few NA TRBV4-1 CASSQESGNQPQHF TGCGCCAGCAGCCAAGAATCCGGGAATCAGCCCCAGCATTTT
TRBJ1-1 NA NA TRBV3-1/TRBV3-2 CASSPWRVTEAFF TGTGCCAGCAGCCCGTGGAGGGTCACTGAAGCTTTCTTT
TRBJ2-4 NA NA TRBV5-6 CASSLLNRAAKNIQYF TGTGCCAGCAGCTTGCTTAACAGGGCAGCCAAAAACATTCAGTACTTC
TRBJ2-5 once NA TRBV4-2 CASSPDLQETQYF TGTGCCAGCAGCCCGGACTTACAAGAGACCCAGTACTTC
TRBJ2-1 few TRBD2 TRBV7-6 CASSPLAGAQYNEQFF TGTGCCAGCAGCCCACTAGCGGGGGCCCAATACAATGAGCAGTTCTTC
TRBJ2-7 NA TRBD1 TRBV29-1 CSVPGQGYEQYF TGCAGCGTCCCGGGACAGGGTTATGAGCAGTACTTC
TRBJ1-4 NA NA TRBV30 CAWRAPPGGLFF TGTGCCTGGAGAGCCCCCCCCGGGGGTCTGTTTTTT
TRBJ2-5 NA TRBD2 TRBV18 CASSPAEAGDQETQYF TGTGCCAGCTCACCCGCCGAAGCGGGGGACCAAGAGACCCAGTACTTC
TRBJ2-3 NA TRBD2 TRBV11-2 CASRLTGTSGGTSTDTQYF TGTGCCAGCAGACTTACCGGGACTAGCGGGGGAACAAGCACAGATACGCAGTATTTT
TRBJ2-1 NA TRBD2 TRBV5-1 CASSLRTLAGDNEQFF TGCGCCAGCAGCCTACGCACACTAGCGGGAGACAATGAGCAGTTCTTC
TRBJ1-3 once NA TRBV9 CASSPIREGFAAGSGNTIYF TGTGCCAGCAGCCCCATTCGGGAGGGGTTCGCGGCAGGCTCTGGAAACACCATATATTTT
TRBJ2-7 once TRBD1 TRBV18 CASSGQGSYEQYF TGTGCCAGCTCAGGACAGGGGTCCTACGAGCAGTACTTC
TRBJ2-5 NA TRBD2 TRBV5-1 CASRGLAGAQETQYF TGCGCCAGCAGGGGACTAGCGGGGGCTCAAGAGACCCAGTACTTC
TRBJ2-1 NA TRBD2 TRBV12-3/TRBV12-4 CASRPSGGDEQFF TGTGCCAGCAGACCCAGCGGGGGCGATGAGCAGTTCTTC
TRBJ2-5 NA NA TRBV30 CAWSSSQETQYF TGTGCCTGGAGTTCCAGTCAAGAGACCCAGTACTTC
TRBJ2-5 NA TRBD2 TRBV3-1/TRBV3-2 CASSQPLVGGETQYF TGTGCCAGCAGCCAGCCACTAGTGGGGGGGGAGACCCAGTACTTC
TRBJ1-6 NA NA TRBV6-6 CASSYSGPYNSPLHF TGTGCCAGCAGTTACTCGGGGCCTTATAATTCACCCCTCCACTTT
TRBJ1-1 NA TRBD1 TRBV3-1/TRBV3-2 CASSQGGTEQAFF TGTGCCAGCAGCCAAGGGGGGACAGAGCAAGCTTTCTTT
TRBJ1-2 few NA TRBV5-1 CASSPGSASNYGYTF TGCGCCAGCAGCCCGGGGTCCGCATCTAACTATGGCTACACCTTC
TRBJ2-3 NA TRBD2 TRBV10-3 CAITSGGSTDTQYF TGTGCCATCACAAGCGGGGGGAGCACAGATACGCAGTATTTT
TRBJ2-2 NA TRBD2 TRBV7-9 CASEPASGGNTGELFF TGTGCCAGCGAACCCGCCAGCGGGGGGAACACCGGGGAGCTGTTTTTT
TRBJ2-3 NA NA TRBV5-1 CASSFRDTDTQYF TGCGCCAGCAGCTTCAGGGACACAGATACGCAGTATTTT
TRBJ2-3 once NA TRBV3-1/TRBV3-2 CASSQEFPGIGGTQYF TGTGCCAGCAGCCAAGAGTTCCCAGGGATCGGCGGTACGCAGTATTTT
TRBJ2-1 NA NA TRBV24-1 CATSAPRQNNEQFF TGTGCCACCAGTGCACCGCGGCAGAACAATGAGCAGTTCTTC